The 29 T cell receptor beta chains below were found in one sample sequenced in a study of T cell responses to AZD1222 COVID-19 vaccine. The table came from immunoSEQ multiplex PCR; TCRdb's copy has only in-frame clones and leaves some out. The sample includes around 130,000 clones, around 87% of them seen just once. Sequences were derived from peripheral blood, sampled on day 0 of AZD1222 vaccination. The receptors come from an adult in good health.

In this sample, this clone turned up once. This chain uses TRBV7-9 with TRBJ2-7; D uncertain. V was cut by 1 base and J by 0 bases, with 7 bases left in between. The germline V gene has CDR1 SEHNR and CDR2 FQNEAQ (reference sequence). The CDR3 has 14 amino acids. CDR3 sequence (DNA): TGTGCCAGCAGCTTAGAGCGAAACTCCTACGAGCAGTACTTC. Translation: CASSLERNSYEQYF.

CDR3 nucleotides: TGTGCCAGCAGGCCCACAGGGGAAGGAAACACCATATATTTT. Protein sequence: CASRPTGEGNTIYF. The chain recombines TRBV28 with TRBJ1-3; 7 bases fit TRBD1. There are 14 residues in the CDR3. CDR1 is MDHEN, CDR2 SYDVKM, per germline. V lost 6 bases to trimming and J lost 4 bases; unmatched junction nucleotides: 6. The full variable domain, completed using reference TRBV28 and TRBJ1-3, is DVKVTQSSRYLVKRTGEKVFLECVQDMDHENMFWYRQDPGLGLRLIYFSYDVKMKEKGDIPEGYSVSREKKERFSLILESASTNQTSMYLCASRPTGEGNTIYFGEGSWLTVV.

The chain uses TRBV4-1 and TRBJ2-1; D possibly corresponds to TRBD1 (6 bases). Germline V gene data show CDR1 as MGHRA and CDR2 as YSYEKL. This CDR3 comprises 16 residues. Trimming cost V 0 bases and J 3 bases, with 12 bases left between them. The CDR3 nucleotides are TGCGCCAGCAGCCAAGACGGGGAAGGGGGCTACAATGAGCAGTTCTTC. Translating gives CASSQDGEGGYNEQFF.

The V gene is TRBV5-1, the J gene TRBJ2-7; D tentatively reads TRBD1 or TRBD2 (5 bases each). Trimming left V 2 bases short and J 4 bases short, with 13 bases between. Germline V gives CDR1 SGHRS, CDR2 YFSETQ. The CDR3 sequence is 14 residues long. The CDR3 nucleotides read TGCGCCAGCAGCTTACAGGCCACGGGGTACGAGCAGTACTTC. It encodes CASSLQATGYEQYF.

The chain uses TRBV20-1 and TRBJ2-7, with 8 bases aligning to TRBD1. Germline loops: CDR1 DFQATT, CDR2 SNEGSKA (reference sequence). This CDR3 has 11 residues. The CDR3 sequence is CSARTGHEQYF. CDR3 in DNA: TGCAGCGCAAGGACAGGGCACGAGCAGTACTTC.

This chain joins TRBV30 and TRBJ2-4, with 7 bases aligning to TRBD1. Losses at the gene ends were 1 base for V and 7 bases for J; bases not matched to a gene: 4. The germline gives CDR1 GTSNPN, CDR2 SVGIG (reference sequence). The CDR3 is made up of 13 amino acids. The CDR3 DNA reads as TGTGCCTGGAGTGAGGGGGCAAGGAACATTCAGTACTTC. Translating it yields CAWSEGARNIQYF. Filled out from reference TRBV30 and TRBJ2-4, the complete variable domain reads SQTIHQWPATLVQPVGSPLSLECTVEGTSNPNLYWYRQAAGRGLQLLFYSVGIGQISSEVPQNLSASRPQDRQFILSSKKLLLSDSGFYLCAWSEGARNIQYFGAGTRLSVL.

The CDR3 here is CASSFYKGGTDTQYF. The CDR3 coding sequence is TGTGCCAGCAGCTTTTATAAGGGTGGCACAGATACGCAGTATTTT. The chain recombines TRBV7-6 with TRBJ2-3; unclear D gene. Per the germline V gene, CDR1 is SGHVS and CDR2 is FNYEAQ. Trimming removed 3 bases at V and 1 base at J, with 11 bases between. The CDR3 is made up of 15 amino acids.

The V call is TRBV14, the J call TRBJ1-2, with 7 bases fitting TRBD1. The trim removed 3 bases at V and 6 bases at J, leaving 7 bases unmatched. Germline assignment: CDR1 SGHDN and CDR2 FVKESK. The CDR3 runs to 14 residues. CDR3 sequence (DNA): TGTGCCAGCAGCCATTTGACAGGGTTCGATGGCTACACCTTC. Its protein product is CASSHLTGFDGYTF.

The chain recombines TRBV28 with TRBJ1-5; D is ambiguous. The CDR3 sequence is 15 residues long. Trimming left V 5 bases short and J 7 bases short, with 18 bases between. Germline values: CDR1 MDHEN, CDR2 SYDVKM. DNA of the CDR3: TGTGCCAGCAGTCAGACTCTAGGAGTAGGACAGCCCCAGCATTTT. Amino acid sequence: CASSQTLGVGQPQHF.

The V and J genes are TRBV5-4 and TRBJ2-1; no clear D gene. This CDR3 comprises 15 residues. The germline CDR1 and CDR2 sequences are SGHNT and YYREEE (reference sequence). Trimming removed 0 bases at V and 6 bases at J, with 13 bases between. The DNA for the CDR3 is TGTGCCAGCAGCTTGGGTCTAACTGGGTCCAATGAGCAGTTCTTC. Protein sequence: CASSLGLTGSNEQFF. Full variable domain (outside the CDR3, taken from reference TRBV5-4 and TRBJ2-1): ETGVTQSPTHLIKTRGQQVTLRCSSQSGHNTVSWYQQALGQGPQFIFQYYREEENGRGNFPPRFSGLQFPNYSSELNVNALELDDSALYLCASSLGLTGSNEQFFGPGTRLTVL.

The gene calls are TRBV12-5 and TRBJ1-2; 10 nucleotides line up with TRBD1. The CDR3 consists of 17 residues. J lost 4 bases, V lost 4 bases, and 12 bases had no gene match. Germline V lookup: CDR1 LGHNT, CDR2 FRNRAP. The chain's CDR3 is CASGSQSGTGAAYGYTF. For the CDR3, the DNA is TGTGCTAGTGGTTCTCAATCCGGGACAGGGGCCGCCTATGGCTACACCTTC.

The chain uses TRBV5-1 and TRBJ2-1; TRBD1 is a possible D gene (5 bases). The V and J ends lost 4 bases and 0 bases respectively, with 11 bases between them. Germline V gives CDR1 SGHRS, CDR2 YFSETQ. The CDR3 runs to 15 residues. CDR3 sequence reads: CASSLDMSSYNEQFF. The CDR3 region has the DNA TGCGCCAGCAGCCTGGACATGAGCTCCTACAATGAGCAGTTCTTC.

The chain couples TRBV5-5 to TRBJ1-2, with a tentative D call TRBD1 (5 bases). V lost 5 bases to trimming and J lost 3 bases, with 14 bases between them. The CDR3 is 14 residues long. Per the germline V gene, CDR1 is SGHKS and CDR2 is YYEKEE (reference sequence). CDR3 in DNA: TGTGCCAGCAGTTTTTACAAAGGGGACTATGGCTACACCTTC. Its translation: CASSFYKGDYGYTF.

The V and J genes are TRBV28 and TRBJ1-2, with D unclear. The germline CDR1 and CDR2 sequences are MDHEN and SYDVKM. The ends were cut back, 7 bases at V and 4 bases at J, with 16 bases in the middle. The CDR3 sequence is 14 residues long. The CDR3 DNA follows: TGTGCCAGCAAACCAACCACAAAGCCCTATGGCTACACCTTC. Encoded protein: CASKPTTKPYGYTF.

The chain uses TRBV19 and TRBJ2-1; 7 bases agree with TRBD1. The CDR3 is made up of 14 amino acids. V was clipped by 3 bases and J by 4 bases; unmatched bases: 3. Germline V CDR1 and CDR2: LNHDA, SQIVND (reference sequence). The CDR3 spells CASSMATGYNEQFF. The CDR3 DNA follows: TGTGCCAGTAGTATGGCGACAGGGTACAATGAGCAGTTCTTC.

The chain couples TRBV2 to TRBJ1-2; D is perhaps TRBD1 (5 bases). The CDR3 sequence is 14 residues long. Trimming cost V 3 bases and J 6 bases, with 14 bases left between them. Germline lookup yields CDR1 SNHLY and CDR2 FYNNEI. This chain's CDR3 is CASSDPPTVDGYTF. In DNA form, the CDR3 reads TGTGCCAGCAGTGACCCACCGACAGTGGATGGCTACACCTTC.

The chain recombines TRBV30 with TRBJ1-3; a weak D match, TRBD1 (5 bases). Trimming shortened V by 4 bases and J by 0 bases, and 16 bases separated the two germline ends. The CDR3 contains 16 residues. From germline, CDR1 is GTSNPN and CDR2 SVGIG (reference sequence). The CDR3 loop is CAWMVTGESSGNTIYF. The DNA of the CDR3 is TGTGCCTGGATGGTTACAGGCGAAAGCTCTGGAAACACCATATATTTT.

In its sample, this clone was seen a few times. The genes are TRBV18 and TRBJ2-7; D is possibly TRBD1 (6 bases). The CDR3 has 15 amino acids. Germline V gives CDR1 KGHSH, CDR2 LQKENI. V was pared by 0 bases and J by 2 bases, with 11 bases between. In nucleotides, the CDR3 is TGTGCCAGCTCACCACCTTCCAGGGGAACCTACGAGCAGTACTTC. Translating gives CASSPPSRGTYEQYF.

Only one count was recorded for this clone. The J gene is TRBJ2-3, the V gene TRBV6-2 or TRBV6-3; TRBD2 agrees at 8 bases. The germline V gene encodes CDR1 MNHEY and CDR2 SVGEGT. This CDR3 contains 16 residues. The V segment lost 2 bases and the J segment 9 bases; nucleotides outside the gene matches: 13. CDR3 residues: CASSYRGLGPAGTQYF. DNA of the CDR3: TGTGCCAGCAGTTACCGGGGACTAGGCCCCGCGGGAACGCAGTATTTT.

This clone appeared a single time. This sequence joins TRBV7-2 and TRBJ1-4, with a weak D call TRBD1 (5 bases). This CDR3 is 13 amino acids long. V dropped 1 base and J dropped 7 bases, with 7 bases sitting between them. CDR1 is SGHTA, CDR2 FQGNSA, per germline. The CDR3 coding sequence is TGTGCCAGCAGCTTAGGGGGCAGTGAAAAACTGTTTTTT. Protein sequence: CASSLGGSEKLFF. Supplemented by reference TRBV7-2 and TRBJ1-4, the full variable domain reads GAGVSQSPSNKVTEKGKDVELRCDPISGHTALYWYRQSLGQGLEFLIYFQGNSAPDKSGLPSDRFSAERTGGSVSTLTIQRTQQEDSAVYLCASSLGGSEKLFFGSGTQLSVL.

The V call is TRBV7-2, the J call TRBJ1-2; D ambiguous. Trimming removed 6 bases from V and 5 bases from J, with 10 bases in between. The CDR3 length is 12 residues. Germline V gene lookup returns CDR1 SGHTA and CDR2 FQGNSA. The CDR3 loop is CASSQRSYGYTF. In DNA, the CDR3 is TGTGCCAGCAGTCAACGATCATATGGCTACACCTTC.

This rearrangement joins TRBV11-2 to TRBJ1-6; D is unresolved. The germline gives CDR1 SGHAT, CDR2 FQNNGV. Trimming took 0 bases from V and 6 from J, leaving 9 bases between them. The CDR3 covers 15 residues. Written as DNA, the CDR3 is TGTGCCAGCAGCTTAGATCTTATTTCTAATTCACCCCTCCACTTT. The encoded protein is CASSLDLISNSPLHF.

The V and J genes are TRBV2 and TRBJ1-1; the D is unclear. The CDR3 spans 14 residues. Germline CDR1 and CDR2: SNHLY and FYNNEI. V was cut by 1 base and J by 4 bases, with 10 bases left in between. The CDR3 DNA reads TGTGCCAGCAGTGAAGGGCTAGCCTCCACTGAAGCTTTCTTT. Encoded protein: CASSEGLASTEAFF. Combining the CDR3 with reference TRBV2 and TRBJ1-1 gives the whole variable domain EPEVTQTPSHQVTQMGQEVILRCVPISNHLYFYWYRQILGQKVEFLVSFYNNEISEKSEIFDDQFSVERPDGSNFTLKIRSTKLEDSAMYFCASSEGLASTEAFFGQGTRLTVV.

This rearrangement joins TRBV28 to TRBJ1-2; TRBD1 aligns across 8 bases. J gave up 8 bases and V 2 bases, and 13 bases lay outside the gene matches. The V gene's germline CDR1 is MDHEN and CDR2 SYDVKM. This CDR3 comprises 16 residues. The CDR3 loop reads CASSLPVGQGARGYTF. The DNA of the CDR3 is TGTGCCAGCAGTTTACCAGTTGGGCAGGGGGCGCGAGGCTACACCTTC.

J is TRBJ1-1 and V is TRBV7-9; D call uncertain. The CDR3 is 15 residues long. CDR1 is SEHNR and CDR2 is FQNEAQ in the germline V gene (reference sequence). The V and J ends lost 0 bases and 5 bases respectively, with 13 bases between them. CDR3 nucleotide sequence: TGTGCCAGCAGCTTAGCTTCCGTGGGTCGGACTGAAGCTTTCTTT. Residues: CASSLASVGRTEAFF.

The rearrangement uses TRBV5-1 and TRBJ2-3, with 7 bases aligning to TRBD2. Trimming cost V 4 bases and J 2 bases; bases outside gene matches: 4. This CDR3 is 14 amino acids long. Germline CDR1 reads SGHRS; CDR2 reads YFSETQ. The CDR3 nucleotides are TGCGCCAGCAGCGTCGGGGGGTTCACAGATACGCAGTATTTT. This sequence encodes CASSVGGFTDTQYF.

This chain connects TRBV20-1 to TRBJ2-1; 10 nucleotides match TRBD2. This CDR3 spans 16 amino acids. Germline values: CDR1 DFQATT, CDR2 SNEGSKA (reference sequence). The V segment lost 3 bases and the J segment 7 bases; nucleotides outside the gene matches: 12. The CDR3 nucleotides read TGCAGTGCTAGTGATGTTGGGCTAGCGGGGGTTAATGAGCAGTTCTTC. This codes for CSASDVGLAGVNEQFF.

The chain joins TRBV25-1 to TRBJ1-5; D is perhaps TRBD1 (5 bases). This CDR3 spans 16 amino acids. Trimming stripped 3 bases from V and 0 bases from J, with 12 bases between. Germline V gene lookup returns CDR1 MGHDK and CDR2 SYGVNS. CDR3 loop: CASSETAQYSNQPQHF. The CDR3 DNA reads as TGTGCCAGCAGTGAGACAGCGCAATATAGCAATCAGCCCCAGCATTTT. The entire variable domain, with the rest obtained from reference TRBV25-1 and TRBJ1-5, is as follows: EADIYQTPRYLVIGTGKKITLECSQTMGHDKMYWYQQDPGMELHLIHYSYGVNSTEKGDLSSESTVSRIRTEHFPLTLESARPSHTSQYLCASSETAQYSNQPQHFGDGTRLSIL.

The chain joins TRBV29-1 to TRBJ2-5; TRBD2 aligns across 12 bases. V lost 2 bases and J lost 3; bases outside the gene matches: 13. The CDR3 is 18 amino acids. In germline, CDR1 is SQVTM, CDR2 ANQGSEA. The CDR3 region is CSVETQPWTSGVEETQYF. In DNA, the CDR3 is TGCAGCGTTGAAACCCAACCCTGGACTAGCGGGGTAGAAGAGACCCAGTACTTC.